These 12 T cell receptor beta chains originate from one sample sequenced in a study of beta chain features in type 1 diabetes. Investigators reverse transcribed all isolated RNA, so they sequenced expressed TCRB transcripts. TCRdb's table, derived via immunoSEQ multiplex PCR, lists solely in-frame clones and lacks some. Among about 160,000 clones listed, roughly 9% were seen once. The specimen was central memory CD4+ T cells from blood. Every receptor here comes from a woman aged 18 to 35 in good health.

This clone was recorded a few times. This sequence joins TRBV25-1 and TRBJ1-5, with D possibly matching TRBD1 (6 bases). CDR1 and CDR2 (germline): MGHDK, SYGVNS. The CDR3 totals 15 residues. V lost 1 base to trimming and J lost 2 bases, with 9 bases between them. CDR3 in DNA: TGTGCCAGCAGTGAATTGGGGGCAGGCAATCAGCCCCAGCATTTT. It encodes CASSELGAGNQPQHF.

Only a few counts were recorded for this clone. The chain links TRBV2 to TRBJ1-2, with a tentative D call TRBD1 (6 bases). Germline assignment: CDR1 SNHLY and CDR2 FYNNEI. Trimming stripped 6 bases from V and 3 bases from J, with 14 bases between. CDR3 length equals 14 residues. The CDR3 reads CASRQGMGDYGYTF. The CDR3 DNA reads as TGTGCCAGCAGGCAGGGGATGGGTGACTATGGCTACACCTTC. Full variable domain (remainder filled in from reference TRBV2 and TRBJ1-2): EPEVTQTPSHQVTQMGQEVILRCVPISNHLYFYWYRQILGQKVEFLVSFYNNEISEKSEIFDDQFSVERPDGSNFTLKIRSTKLEDSAMYFCASRQGMGDYGYTFGSGTRLTVV.

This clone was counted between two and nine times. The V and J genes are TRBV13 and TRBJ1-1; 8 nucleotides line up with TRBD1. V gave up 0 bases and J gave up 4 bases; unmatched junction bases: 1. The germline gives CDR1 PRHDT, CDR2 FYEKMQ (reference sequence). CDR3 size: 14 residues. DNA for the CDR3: TGTGCCAGCAGCTTAGGGCAGGGGGCCACTGAAGCTTTCTTT. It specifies CASSLGQGATEAFF.

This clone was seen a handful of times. The CDR3 coding sequence is TGTGCCACGAAACCGTCCGGGACAGCCTCCTACGAGCAGTACTTC. This encodes CATKPSGTASYEQYF. The chain recombines TRBV15 with TRBJ2-7, with 7 positions matching TRBD1. The trim removed 9 bases at V and 0 bases at J, leaving 11 bases unmatched. This CDR3 comprises 15 residues. Germline V gene data show CDR1 as LNHNV and CDR2 as YYDKDF (reference sequence).

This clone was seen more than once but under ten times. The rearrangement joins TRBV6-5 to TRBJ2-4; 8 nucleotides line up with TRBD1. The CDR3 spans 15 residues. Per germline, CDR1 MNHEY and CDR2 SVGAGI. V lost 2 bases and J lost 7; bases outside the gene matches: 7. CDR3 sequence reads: CASSYGQGPGNIQYF. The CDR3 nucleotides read TGTGCCAGCAGTTACGGACAGGGCCCTGGGAACATTCAGTACTTC.

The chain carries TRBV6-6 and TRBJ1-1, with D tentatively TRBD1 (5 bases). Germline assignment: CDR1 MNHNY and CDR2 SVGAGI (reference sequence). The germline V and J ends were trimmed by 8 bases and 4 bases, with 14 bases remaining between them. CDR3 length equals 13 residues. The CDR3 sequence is CASSGVAGTEAFF. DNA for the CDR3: TGTGCCAGCTCGGGGGTGGCGGGCACTGAAGCTTTCTTT.

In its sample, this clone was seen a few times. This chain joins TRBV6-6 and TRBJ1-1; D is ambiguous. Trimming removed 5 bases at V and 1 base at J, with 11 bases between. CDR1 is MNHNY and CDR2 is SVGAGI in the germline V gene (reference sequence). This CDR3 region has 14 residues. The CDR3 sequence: CASSLGSPNTEAFF. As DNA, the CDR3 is TGTGCCAGCAGTCTGGGCAGCCCGAACACTGAAGCTTTCTTT.

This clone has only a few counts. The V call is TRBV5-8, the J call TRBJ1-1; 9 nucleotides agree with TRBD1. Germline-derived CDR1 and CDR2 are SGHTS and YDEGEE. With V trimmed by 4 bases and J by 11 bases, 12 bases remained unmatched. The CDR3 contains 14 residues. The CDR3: CASSPDVWTGEAFF. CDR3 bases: TGTGCCAGCAGCCCCGACGTATGGACAGGGGAGGCTTTCTTT. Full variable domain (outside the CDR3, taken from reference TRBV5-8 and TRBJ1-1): EAGVTQSPTHLIKTRGQQATLRCSPISGHTSVYWYQQALGLGLQFLLWYDEGEERNRGNFPPRFSGRQFPNYSSELNVNALELEDSALYLCASSPDVWTGEAFFGQGTRLTVV.

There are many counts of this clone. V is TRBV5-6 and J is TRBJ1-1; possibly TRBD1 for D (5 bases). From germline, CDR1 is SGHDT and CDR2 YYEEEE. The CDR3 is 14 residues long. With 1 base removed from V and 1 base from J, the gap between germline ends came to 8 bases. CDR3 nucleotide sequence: TGTGCCAGCAGCTTGTTGGGGCCGAACACTGAAGCTTTCTTT. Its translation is CASSLLGPNTEAFF.

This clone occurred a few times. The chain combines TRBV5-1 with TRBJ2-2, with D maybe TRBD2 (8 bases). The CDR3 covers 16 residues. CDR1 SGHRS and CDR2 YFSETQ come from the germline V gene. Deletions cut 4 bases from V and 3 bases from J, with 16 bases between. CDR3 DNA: TGCGCCAGCAGCGCCGGGAGGGGGCAGTACACCGGGGAGCTGTTTTTT. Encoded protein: CASSAGRGQYTGELFF.

The CDR3 DNA sequence: TGTGCCAGCAGCTTAATTCAGGGAACCCACGAGCAGTACTTC. Residues: CASSLIQGTHEQYF. This chain uses TRBV7-9 with TRBJ2-7; a possible D gene is TRBD1 (5 bases). The CDR3 covers 14 residues. Germline CDR1 is SEHNR and CDR2 is FQNEAQ (reference sequence). Trimming took 2 bases from V and 5 from J, leaving 13 bases between them.

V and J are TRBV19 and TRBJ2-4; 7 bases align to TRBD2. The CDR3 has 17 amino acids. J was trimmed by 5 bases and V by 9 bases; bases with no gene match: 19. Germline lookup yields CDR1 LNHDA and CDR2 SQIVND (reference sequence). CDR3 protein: CASAKSEWREPQNIQYF. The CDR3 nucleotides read TGTGCCAGCGCCAAGTCAGAATGGCGGGAGCCCCAAAACATTCAGTACTTC.